The text below deals with one T cell receptor (beta chain). The target antigen is unknown. This sample is part of a study of cytomegalovirus exposure and HLA in healthy donors. Overall study results and limits: Clusters of TCRs from the first cohort tended to co-occur in the 120 validation repertoires (as a later analysis found).

TCRdb's copy holds only in-frame clones and misses some; the assay was immunoSEQ multiplex PCR. Of roughly 50,000 clones detected, approximately 93% appear once; the ten largest clones hold about 1.8%. V lost 0 bases and J 6 bases, leaving 15 bases between the germline ends. This CDR3 region has 15 residues. Germline CDR1 KGHSH, CDR2 LQKENI. Source material: PBMCs. The rearrangement links TRBV18 to TRBJ2-7; D might be TRBD1 (5 bases). This TCR was sampled from a woman under 30 in good health and CMV-seropositive. Here the CDR3 reads CASSPPSGPGGEQYF. The CDR3 coding sequence is TGTGCCAGCTCACCACCCTCAGGGCCCGGCGGCGAGCAGTACTTC.